This TCR beta chain was profiled in a study of T cell responses to AZD1222 COVID-19 vaccine. Study-wide results and caveats: Repertoires in all cases were sampled only once the peak T cell response had passed.

At least ten counts were recorded for this clone. Antigen unknown. Assay: immunoSEQ multiplex PCR; the TCRdb copy retains only in-frame clones and omits some. The repertoire holds about 140,000 clones, with about 89% as singletons. The CDR3 has 16 amino acids. Germline V gene data show CDR1 as SGHDN and CDR2 as FVKESK. After removal of 4 bases from V and 4 bases from J, the junction contained 11 bases not matched to a gene. The rearrangement links TRBV14 to TRBJ2-5; TRBD2 matches at 8 bases. This clonotype was sampled from an adult who received the AZD1222 COVID-19 vaccine. This material consisted of peripheral blood, taken 28 days after the second AZD1222 dose. This CDR3 is CASSPRRGANPETQYF. CDR3 sequence (DNA): TGTGCCAGCAGCCCCCGGCGGGGGGCGAATCCAGAGACCCAGTACTTC.